This T cell receptor beta chain was identified in a study of cytomegalovirus exposure and HLA in healthy donors. Across the whole study: Earlier results showed roughly 110 million unique TCR beta sequences derived from some 180 million T cells. Study outcomes and limitations: It was reported in a later analysis that an Asian-associated ancestry cluster showed fewer N-insertions than the 666-donor mean. For most TCR beta V segments, an earlier analysis put the productive rate at about 90% or about 30% of the time. The sole available immune exposure information was CMV serostatus.

Primers for the PCR totalled 60 Vbeta and 13 Jbeta. Produced via immunoSEQ multiplex PCR; TCRdb's table is partial and in-frame only. Of under 140,000 clones in the sample, over 65% were seen once. Worth noting for this clone: Its target is not known.

The sample consisted of PBMCs. The sequence was collected from a man aged 30 to 39 in good health and CMV-seropositive.

The CDR3 coding sequence is TGCGCCAGCGCTACGGTGTCAGGAGGCACTGAAGCTTTCTTT. It encodes CASATVSGGTEAFF. This chain joins TRBV5-1 and TRBJ1-1; D unclear. The CDR3 extends over 14 amino acids. Germline V CDR1 and CDR2: SGHRS, YFSETQ. V was cut by 7 bases and J by 4 bases, with 17 bases left in between.